This T cell receptor beta chain was profiled in a study of shared clonotypes between healthy human individuals. Points from the study as a whole: Between a handful of donors, naive CD4 clonotypes were shared at a level of about 5%.

In the CD4+ fraction, cells were divided into CD45RA+ naive and CD45RA-negative memory subsets. V lost 3 bases and J 1 base, leaving 15 bases between the germline ends. The CDR3 sequence is 16 residues long. Germline CDR1 LGHNA, CDR2 YNFKEQ. In the study's own analysis: Without quality scores, immunoSEQ junctional reads could not be filtered like full-length reads. Clones were read by immunoSEQ multiplex PCR, and TCRdb kept only the in-frame ones, dropping some. D and trimming were read from the DNA, whereas the V and J calls and clone size are those reported in that table. The data hold about 980,000 clones, with about three quarters observed a single time. As regards this clone: Antigen: not known.

V and J are TRBV4-2 and TRBJ1-2; TRBD1 might be the D (5 bases). The sequenced sample was memory CD4+ T cells sorted from blood. Subset noted: CD45RA-negative fraction. This TCR was recovered from a young man in good health. The CDR3 region has the DNA TGTGCCAGCAGCCACCGTGGACAATTTTTTAACTATGGCTACACCTTC. Translating it yields CASSHRGQFFNYGYTF.